This TCR beta chain was identified during a study of control samples from healthy donors and cancer patients. The CDR3 runs to 15 residues. V gave up 0 bases and J gave up 1 base, with 9 bases separating them. The V gene's germline CDR1 is LNHNV and CDR2 YYDKDF (reference sequence). Profiled with immunoSEQ multiplex PCR; TCRdb holds only in-frame clones, not every one. The sample includes about 170,000 clones, 70% to 90% seen only once; the top ten take 4.5% to 6%. The chain is built from TRBV15 and TRBJ2-5, with D hard to call. The sequenced sample consisted of blood. This receptor was obtained from a woman aged 30 to 39 in good health. The CDR3 is CATSRDPQPQETQYF. The DNA of the CDR3 is TGTGCCACCAGCAGAGATCCGCAGCCCCAAGAGACCCAGTACTTC.